The present entry profiles one T cell receptor (beta chain) with its context. Its antigen is as yet unknown. The sample belongs to a study of TIL therapy for anti-PD-1-resistant metastatic lung cancer. Findings and limits, study-wide: The cohort had more treatment-naive, never-smoker and oncogene-addicted patients than typical.

The libraries were made with immunoSEQ v3. Data came from immunoSEQ multiplex PCR; TCRdb stores just in-frame clones and leaves some out. The top ten hold over 9% of the sample, which has under 11,000 clones, 55% to 60% seen once. Time point: pre-treatment sample, taken before nivolumab and TIL therapy. The tumor samples were excised metastases, mostly pleural nodules or supraclavicular lymph nodes. CDR3 size: 14 residues. This clonotype was sampled from a person aged 30 to 80 with non-small cell lung cancer. The V gene is TRBV21-1, the J gene TRBJ1-6. TRBV21-1 counts as a pseudogene. The source was tumor tissue, collected at baseline. CDR3 amino acids: CASITGTDNSPLHF. The CDR3 region has the DNA TGTGCCAGCATTACCGGGACTGATAATTCACCCCTCCACTTT.